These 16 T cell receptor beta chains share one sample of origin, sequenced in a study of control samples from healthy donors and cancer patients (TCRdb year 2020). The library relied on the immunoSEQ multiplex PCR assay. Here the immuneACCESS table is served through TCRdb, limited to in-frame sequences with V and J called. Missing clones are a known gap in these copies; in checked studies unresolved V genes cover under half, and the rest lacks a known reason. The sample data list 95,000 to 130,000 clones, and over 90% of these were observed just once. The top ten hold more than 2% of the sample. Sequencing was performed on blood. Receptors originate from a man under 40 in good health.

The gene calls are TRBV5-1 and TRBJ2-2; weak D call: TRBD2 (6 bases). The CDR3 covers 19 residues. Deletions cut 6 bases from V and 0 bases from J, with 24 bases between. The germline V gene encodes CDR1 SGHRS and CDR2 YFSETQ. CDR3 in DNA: TGCGCCAGCAATATAGCAGGGACTCCCCTATTTTCGAACACCGGGGAGCTGTTTTTT. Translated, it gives CASNIAGTPLFSNTGELFF.

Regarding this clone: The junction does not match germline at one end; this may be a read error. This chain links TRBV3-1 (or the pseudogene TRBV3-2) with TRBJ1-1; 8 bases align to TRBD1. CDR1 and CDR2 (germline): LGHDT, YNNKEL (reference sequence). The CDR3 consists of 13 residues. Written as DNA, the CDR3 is TGTGCCAGCAGCCAAGCCGGACAGGGTAGGGTCTCATTT. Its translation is CASSQAGQGRVSF.

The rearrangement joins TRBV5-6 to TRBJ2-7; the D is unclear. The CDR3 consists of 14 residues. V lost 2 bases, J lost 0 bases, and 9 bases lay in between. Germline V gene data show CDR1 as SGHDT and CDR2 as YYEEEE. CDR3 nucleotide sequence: TGTGCCAGCAGCTTTGGGGTGAACTCCTACGAGCAGTACTTC. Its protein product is CASSFGVNSYEQYF.

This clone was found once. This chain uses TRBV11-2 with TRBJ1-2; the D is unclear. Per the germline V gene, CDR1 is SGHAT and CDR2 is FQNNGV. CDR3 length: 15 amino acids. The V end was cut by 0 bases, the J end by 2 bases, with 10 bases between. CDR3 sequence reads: CASSLEFGGNYGYTF. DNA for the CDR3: TGTGCCAGCAGCTTAGAGTTCGGAGGGAACTATGGCTACACCTTC.

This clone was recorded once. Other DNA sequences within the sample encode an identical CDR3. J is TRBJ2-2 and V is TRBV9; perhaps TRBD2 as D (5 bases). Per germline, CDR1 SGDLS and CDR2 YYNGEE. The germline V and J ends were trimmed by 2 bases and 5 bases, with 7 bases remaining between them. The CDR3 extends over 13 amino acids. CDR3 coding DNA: TGTGCCAGCAGCGTCCGGGGAACCGGGGAGCTGTTTTTT. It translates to CASSVRGTGELFF.

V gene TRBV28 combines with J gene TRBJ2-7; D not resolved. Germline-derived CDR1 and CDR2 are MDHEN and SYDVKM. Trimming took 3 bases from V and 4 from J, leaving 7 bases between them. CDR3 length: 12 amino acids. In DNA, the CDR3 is TGTGCCAGCAGTTTTGGACCTTACGAGCAGTACTTC. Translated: CASSFGPYEQYF.

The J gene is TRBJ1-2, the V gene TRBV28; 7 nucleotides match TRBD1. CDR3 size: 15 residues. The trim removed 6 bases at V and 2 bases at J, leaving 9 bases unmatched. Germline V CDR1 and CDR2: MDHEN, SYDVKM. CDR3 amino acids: CASRSTGEANYGYTF. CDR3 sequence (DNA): TGTGCCAGCAGATCAACAGGGGAGGCGAACTATGGCTACACCTTC.

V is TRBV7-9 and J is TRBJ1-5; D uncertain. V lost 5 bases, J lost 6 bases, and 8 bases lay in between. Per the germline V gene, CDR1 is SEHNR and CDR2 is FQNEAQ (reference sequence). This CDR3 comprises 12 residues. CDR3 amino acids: CASSLQGQPQHF. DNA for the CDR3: TGTGCCAGCAGCCTTCAAGGTCAGCCCCAGCATTTT.

In DNA, the CDR3 is TGTGCCAGCTCTAAATCCGGGACAGGGGATCAGCCCCAGCATTTT. Translating gives CASSKSGTGDQPQHF. The rearrangement joins TRBV7-9 to TRBJ1-5; 10 positions agree with TRBD1. V was clipped by 8 bases and J by 5 bases; unmatched bases: 9. Germline V lookup: CDR1 SEHNR, CDR2 FQNEAQ (reference sequence). This CDR3 is 15 amino acids long.

CDR3 DNA sequence: TGTGCCAGCAGCGTAGCTGACGCGACAGGGGGTATACCCCTCCACTTT. It is translated as CASSVADATGGIPLHF. The chain recombines TRBV9 with TRBJ1-6; 9 nucleotides agree with TRBD1. Trimming took 0 bases from V and 12 from J; bases not matched to a gene: 10. CDR3 length: 16 amino acids. Germline loops: CDR1 SGDLS, CDR2 YYNGEE.

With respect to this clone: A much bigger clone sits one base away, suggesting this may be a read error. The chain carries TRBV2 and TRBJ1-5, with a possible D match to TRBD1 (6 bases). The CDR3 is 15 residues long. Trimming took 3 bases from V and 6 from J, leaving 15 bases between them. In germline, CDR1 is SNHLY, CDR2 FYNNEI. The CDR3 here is CASSDVQGEGQPQHF. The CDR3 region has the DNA TGTGCCAGCAGTGATGTACAGGGTGAAGGTCAGCCCCAGCATTTT. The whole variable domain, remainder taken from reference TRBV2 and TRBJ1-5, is EPEVTQTPSHQVTQMGQEVILRCVPISNHLYFYWYRQILGQKVEFLVSFYNNEISEKSEIFDDQFSVERPDGSNFTLKIRSTKLEDSAMYFCASSDVQGEGQPQHFGDGTRLSIL.

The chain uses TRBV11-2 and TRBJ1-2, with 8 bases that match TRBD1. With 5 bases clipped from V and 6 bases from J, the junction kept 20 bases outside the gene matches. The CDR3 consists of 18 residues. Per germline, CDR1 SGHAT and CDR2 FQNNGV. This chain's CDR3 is CASSRSFFLTGGDDGYTF. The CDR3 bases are TGTGCCAGCAGCCGATCCTTCTTCCTAACAGGGGGGGATGATGGCTACACCTTC.

Written as DNA, the CDR3 is TGTGCCAGCAGTGACAGGGATACCTACGAGCAGTACTTC. This gives the protein CASSDRDTYEQYF. The chain uses TRBV6-6 and TRBJ2-7, with 7 bases identical to TRBD1. Germline values: CDR1 MNHNY, CDR2 SVGAGI (reference sequence). The CDR3 spans 13 residues. The ends lost 5 bases at V and 2 bases at J; junction bases unmatched: 3.

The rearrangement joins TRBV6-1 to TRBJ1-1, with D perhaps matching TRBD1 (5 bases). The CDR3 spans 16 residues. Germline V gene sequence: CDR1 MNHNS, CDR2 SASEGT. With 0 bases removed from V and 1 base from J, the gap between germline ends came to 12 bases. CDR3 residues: CASSEARGPTNTEAFF. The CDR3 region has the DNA TGTGCCAGCAGTGAAGCGCGGGGCCCCACGAACACTGAAGCTTTCTTT.

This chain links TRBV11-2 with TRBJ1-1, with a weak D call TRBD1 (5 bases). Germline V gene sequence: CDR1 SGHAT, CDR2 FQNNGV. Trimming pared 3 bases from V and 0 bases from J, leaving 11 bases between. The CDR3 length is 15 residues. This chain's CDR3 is CASSFIRGVNTEAFF. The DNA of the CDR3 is TGTGCCAGCAGCTTTATAAGGGGAGTGAACACTGAAGCTTTCTTT.

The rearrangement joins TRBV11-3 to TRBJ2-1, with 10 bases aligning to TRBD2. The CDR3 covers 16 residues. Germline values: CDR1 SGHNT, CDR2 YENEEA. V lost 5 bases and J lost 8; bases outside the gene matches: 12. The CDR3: CASSDGQRGGRDEQFF. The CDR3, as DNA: TGTGCCAGCAGCGACGGCCAGCGGGGGGGCAGGGATGAGCAGTTCTTC.